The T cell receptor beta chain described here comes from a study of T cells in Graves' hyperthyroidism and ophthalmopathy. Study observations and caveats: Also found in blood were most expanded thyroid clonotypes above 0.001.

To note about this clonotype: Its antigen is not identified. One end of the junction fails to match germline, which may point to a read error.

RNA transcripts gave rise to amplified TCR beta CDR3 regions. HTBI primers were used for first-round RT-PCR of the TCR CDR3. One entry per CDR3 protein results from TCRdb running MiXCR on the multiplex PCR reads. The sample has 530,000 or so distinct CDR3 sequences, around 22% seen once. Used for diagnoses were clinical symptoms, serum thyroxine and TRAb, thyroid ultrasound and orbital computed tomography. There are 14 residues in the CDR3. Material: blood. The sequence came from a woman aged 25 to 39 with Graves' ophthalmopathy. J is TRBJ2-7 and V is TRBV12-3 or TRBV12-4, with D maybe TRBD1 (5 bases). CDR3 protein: CARSLGRGGYEQYF. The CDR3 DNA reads TGTGCCCGCAGTTTAGGTAGGGGTGGCTACGAGCAGTACTTC.